This T cell receptor (beta chain) was sequenced during a study of a mutant IDH1 vaccine in newly diagnosed glioma. As to this clone: Its matching antigen is unknown.

Trimming left V 8 bases short and J 5 bases short, with 16 bases between. Germline V gene lookup returns CDR1 MNHEY and CDR2 SVGAGI. The CDR3 has 13 residues. Time point specified: week 35, safety follow-up. Topical imiquimod accompanied each vaccine dose, which consisted of 300 ug of mutant IDH1 20-mer peptide. TCRdb's copy holds only in-frame clones and misses some; the assay was immunoSEQ multiplex PCR. In the table there are about 56,000 clones, about 90% of which are singletons. This rearrangement joins TRBV6-5 to TRBJ2-7, with D perhaps matching TRBD2 (6 bases). This sample comprised PBMCs, obtained from a glioma patient whose treatment included an IDH1 peptide vaccine. This clonotype was sampled from a man aged 40-50 years with glioma. For the CDR3, the DNA is TGTGCCAGCGCTGGGCGGGGTCCCAACGAGCAGTACTTC. It codes for CASAGRGPNEQYF.